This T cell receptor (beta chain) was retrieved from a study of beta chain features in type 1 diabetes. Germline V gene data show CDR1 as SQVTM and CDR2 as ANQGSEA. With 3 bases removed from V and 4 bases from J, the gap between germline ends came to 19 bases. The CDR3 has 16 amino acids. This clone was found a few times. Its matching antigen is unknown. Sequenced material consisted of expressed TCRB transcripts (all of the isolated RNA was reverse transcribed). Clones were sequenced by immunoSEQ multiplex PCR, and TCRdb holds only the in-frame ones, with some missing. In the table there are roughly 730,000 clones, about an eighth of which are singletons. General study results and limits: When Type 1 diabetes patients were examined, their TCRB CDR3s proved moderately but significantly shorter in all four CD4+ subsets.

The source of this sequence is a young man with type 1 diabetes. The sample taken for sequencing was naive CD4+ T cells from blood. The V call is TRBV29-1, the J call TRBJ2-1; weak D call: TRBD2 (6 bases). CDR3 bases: TGCAGCGTTGACCCCGAAAGCGGAGGGGTATACAATGAGCAGTTCTTC. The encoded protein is CSVDPESGGVYNEQFF.